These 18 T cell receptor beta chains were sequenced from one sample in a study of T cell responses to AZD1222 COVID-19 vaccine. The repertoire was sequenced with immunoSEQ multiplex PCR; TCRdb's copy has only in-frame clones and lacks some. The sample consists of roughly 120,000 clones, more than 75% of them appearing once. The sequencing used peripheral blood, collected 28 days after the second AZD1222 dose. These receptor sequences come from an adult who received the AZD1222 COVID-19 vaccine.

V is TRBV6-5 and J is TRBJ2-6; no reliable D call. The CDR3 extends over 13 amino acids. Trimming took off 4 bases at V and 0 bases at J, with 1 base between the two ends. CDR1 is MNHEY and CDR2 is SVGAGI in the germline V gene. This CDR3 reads CASSSSGANVLTF. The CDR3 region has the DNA TGTGCCAGCAGTTCCTCTGGGGCCAACGTCCTGACTTTC.

The CDR3 DNA is TGTGCCAGCAGTGCGAGCGGGGGGTCCTACAATGAGCAGTTCTTC. This gives the protein CASSASGGSYNEQFF. The J gene is TRBJ2-1, the V gene TRBV6-4; TRBD2 matches 9 bases. Germline V gene sequence: CDR1 MRHNA, CDR2 SNTAGT. The CDR3 spans 15 residues. Trimming cost V 4 bases and J 1 base; bases outside gene matches: 2.

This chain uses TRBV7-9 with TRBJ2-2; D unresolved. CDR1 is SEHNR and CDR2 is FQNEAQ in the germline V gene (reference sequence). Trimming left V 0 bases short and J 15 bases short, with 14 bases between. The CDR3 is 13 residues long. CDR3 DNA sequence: TGTGCCAGCAGCTTAGCGGGTGACGGAAAAGTGTTTTTT. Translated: CASSLAGDGKVFF.

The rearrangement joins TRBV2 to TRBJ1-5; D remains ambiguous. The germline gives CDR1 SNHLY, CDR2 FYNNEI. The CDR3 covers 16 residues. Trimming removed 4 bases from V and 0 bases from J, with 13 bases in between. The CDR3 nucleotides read TGTGCCAGCAGTGTGAGCCCAGGCTTTAGCAATCAGCCCCAGCATTTT. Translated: CASSVSPGFSNQPQHF. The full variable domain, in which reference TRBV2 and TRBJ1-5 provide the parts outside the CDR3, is EPEVTQTPSHQVTQMGQEVILRCVPISNHLYFYWYRQILGQKVEFLVSFYNNEISEKSEIFDDQFSVERPDGSNFTLKIRSTKLEDSAMYFCASSVSPGFSNQPQHFGDGTRLSIL.

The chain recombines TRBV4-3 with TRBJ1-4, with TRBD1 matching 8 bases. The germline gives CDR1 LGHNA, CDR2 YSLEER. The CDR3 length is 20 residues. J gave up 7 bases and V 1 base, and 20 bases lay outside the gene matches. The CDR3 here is CASSQVPLLGPDRGVEKLFF. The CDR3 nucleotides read TGCGCCAGCAGCCAAGTGCCCCTACTCGGTCCCGACAGGGGAGTTGAAAAACTGTTTTTT.

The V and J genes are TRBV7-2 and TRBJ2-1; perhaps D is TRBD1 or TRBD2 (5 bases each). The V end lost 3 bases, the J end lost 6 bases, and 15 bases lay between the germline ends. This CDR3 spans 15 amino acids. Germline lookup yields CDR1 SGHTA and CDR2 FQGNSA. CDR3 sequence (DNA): TGTGCCAGCAGCTTCCGGGACCCCCGTCGCAATGAGCAGTTCTTC. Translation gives CASSFRDPRRNEQFF.

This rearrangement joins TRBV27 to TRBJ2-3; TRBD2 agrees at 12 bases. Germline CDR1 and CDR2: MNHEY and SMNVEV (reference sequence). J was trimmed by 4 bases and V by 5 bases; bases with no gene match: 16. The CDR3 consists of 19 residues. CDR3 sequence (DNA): TGTGCCAGCAGTCCCTCAAGACCCCTCCTAGCGGGAGGGGCAGATACGCAGTATTTT. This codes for CASSPSRPLLAGGADTQYF.

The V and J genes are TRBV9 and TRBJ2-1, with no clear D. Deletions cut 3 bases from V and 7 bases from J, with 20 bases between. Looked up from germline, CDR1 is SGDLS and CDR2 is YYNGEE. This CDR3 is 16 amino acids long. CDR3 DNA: TGTGCCAGCAGCGCCCCGGTCCCCGGTGGAAGGAATGAGCAGTTCTTC. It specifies CASSAPVPGGRNEQFF.

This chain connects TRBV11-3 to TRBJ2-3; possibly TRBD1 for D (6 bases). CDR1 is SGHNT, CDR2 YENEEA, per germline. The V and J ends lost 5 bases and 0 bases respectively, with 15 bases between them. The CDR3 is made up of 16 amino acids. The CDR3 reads CASSIGQTQSTDTQYF. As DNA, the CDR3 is TGTGCCAGCAGCATCGGACAGACACAAAGCACAGATACGCAGTATTTT. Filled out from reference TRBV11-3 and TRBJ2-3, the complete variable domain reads EAGVVQSPRYKIIEKKQPVAFWCNPISGHNTLYWYLQNLGQGPELLIRYENEEAVDDSQLPKDRFSAERLKGVDSTLKIQPAELGDSAVYLCASSIGQTQSTDTQYFGPGTRLTVL.

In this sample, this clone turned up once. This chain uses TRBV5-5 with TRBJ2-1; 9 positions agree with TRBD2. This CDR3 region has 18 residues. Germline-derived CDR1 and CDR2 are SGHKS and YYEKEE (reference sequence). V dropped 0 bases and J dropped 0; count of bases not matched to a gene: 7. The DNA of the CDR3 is TGTGCCAGCAGCTTGGGGCTAGCGGGATCTCACTCCTACAATGAGCAGTTCTTC. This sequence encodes CASSLGLAGSHSYNEQFF.

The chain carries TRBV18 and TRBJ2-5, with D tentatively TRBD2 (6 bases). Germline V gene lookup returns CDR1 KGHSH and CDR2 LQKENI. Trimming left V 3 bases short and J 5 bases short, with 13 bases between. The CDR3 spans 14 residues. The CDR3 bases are TGTGCCAGCTCACCTCGGGAGAGTGGGGAGACCCAGTACTTC. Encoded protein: CASSPRESGETQYF. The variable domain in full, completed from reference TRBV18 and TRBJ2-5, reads NAGVMQNPRHLVRRRGQEARLRCSPMKGHSHVYWYRQLPEEGLKFMVYLQKENIIDESGMPKERFSAEFPKEGPSILRIQQVVRGDSAAYFCASSPRESGETQYFGPGTRLLVL.

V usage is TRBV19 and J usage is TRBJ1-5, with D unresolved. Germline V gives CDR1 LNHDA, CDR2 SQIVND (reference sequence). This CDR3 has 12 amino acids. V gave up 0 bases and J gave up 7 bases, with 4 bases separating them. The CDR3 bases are TGTGCCAGTAGTATAGAAGGGCAGCCCCAGCATTTT. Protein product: CASSIEGQPQHF.

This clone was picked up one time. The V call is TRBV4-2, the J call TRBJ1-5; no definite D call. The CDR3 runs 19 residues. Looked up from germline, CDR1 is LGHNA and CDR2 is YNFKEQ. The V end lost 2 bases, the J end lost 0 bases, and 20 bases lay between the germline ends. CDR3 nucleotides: TGTGCCAGCAGCCAACCTTTAACACCGGGGTCGTATAGCAATCAGCCCCAGCATTTT. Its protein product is CASSQPLTPGSYSNQPQHF.

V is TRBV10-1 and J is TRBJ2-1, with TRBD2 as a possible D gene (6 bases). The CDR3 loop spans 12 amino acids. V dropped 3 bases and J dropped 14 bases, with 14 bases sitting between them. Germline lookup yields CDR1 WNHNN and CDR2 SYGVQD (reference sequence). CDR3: CASSDPGLSKFF. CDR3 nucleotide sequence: TGCGCCAGCAGTGACCCGGGACTCTCCAAGTTCTTC.

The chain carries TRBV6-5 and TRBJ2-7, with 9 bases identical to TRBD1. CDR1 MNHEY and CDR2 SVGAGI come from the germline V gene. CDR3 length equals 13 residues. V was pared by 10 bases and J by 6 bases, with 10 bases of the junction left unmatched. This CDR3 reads CATAGTGSGEQYF. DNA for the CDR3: TGTGCCACCGCCGGGACAGGGTCGGGCGAGCAGTACTTC.

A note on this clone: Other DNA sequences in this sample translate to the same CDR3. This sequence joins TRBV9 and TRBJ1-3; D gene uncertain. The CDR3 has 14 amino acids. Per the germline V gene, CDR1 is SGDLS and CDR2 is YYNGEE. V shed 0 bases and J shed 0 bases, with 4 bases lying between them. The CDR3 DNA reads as TGTGCCAGCAGCGTAGTGGGCTCTGGAAACACCATATATTTT. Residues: CASSVVGSGNTIYF.

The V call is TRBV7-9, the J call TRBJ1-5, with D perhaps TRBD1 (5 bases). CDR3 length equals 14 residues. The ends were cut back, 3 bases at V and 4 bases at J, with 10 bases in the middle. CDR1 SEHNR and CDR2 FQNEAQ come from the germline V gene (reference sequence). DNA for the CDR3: TGTGCCAGCAGCTTGGGGGATTGGAATCAGCCCCAGCATTTT. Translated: CASSLGDWNQPQHF. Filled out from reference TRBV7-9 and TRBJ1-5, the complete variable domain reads DTGVSQNPRHKITKRGQNVTFRCDPISEHNRLYWYRQTLGQGPEFLTYFQNEAQLEKSRLLSDRFSAERPKGSFSTLEIQRTEQGDSAMYLCASSLGDWNQPQHFGDGTRLSIL.

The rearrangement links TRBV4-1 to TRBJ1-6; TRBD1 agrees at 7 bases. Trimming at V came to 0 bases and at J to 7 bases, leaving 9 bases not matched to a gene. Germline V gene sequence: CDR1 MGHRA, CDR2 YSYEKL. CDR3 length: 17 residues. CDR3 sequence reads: CASSQEVTGIGNSPLHF. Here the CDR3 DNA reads TGCGCCAGCAGCCAAGAGGTGACAGGGATTGGAAATTCACCCCTCCACTTT.